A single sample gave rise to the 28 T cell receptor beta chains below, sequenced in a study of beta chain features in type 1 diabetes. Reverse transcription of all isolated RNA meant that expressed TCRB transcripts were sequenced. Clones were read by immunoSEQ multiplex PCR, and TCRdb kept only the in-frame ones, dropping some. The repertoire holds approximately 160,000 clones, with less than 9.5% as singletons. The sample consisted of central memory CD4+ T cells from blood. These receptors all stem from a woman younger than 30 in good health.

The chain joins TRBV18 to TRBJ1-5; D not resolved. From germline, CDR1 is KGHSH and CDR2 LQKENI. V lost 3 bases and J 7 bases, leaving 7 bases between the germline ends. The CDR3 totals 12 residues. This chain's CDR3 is CASSPSGQPQHF. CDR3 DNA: TGTGCCAGCTCACCGTCAGGCCAGCCCCAGCATTTT.

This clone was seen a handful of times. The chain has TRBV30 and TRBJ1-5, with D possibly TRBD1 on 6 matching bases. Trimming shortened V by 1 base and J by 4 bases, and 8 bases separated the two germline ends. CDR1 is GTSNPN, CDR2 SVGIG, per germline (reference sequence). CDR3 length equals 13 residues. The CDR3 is CAWSGQVNQPQHF. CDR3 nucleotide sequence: TGTGCCTGGAGTGGACAGGTTAATCAGCCCCAGCATTTT.

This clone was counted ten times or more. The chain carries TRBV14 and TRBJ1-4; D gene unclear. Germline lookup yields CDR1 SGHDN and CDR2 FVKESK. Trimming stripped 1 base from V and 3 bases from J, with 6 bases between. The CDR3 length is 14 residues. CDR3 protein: CASSQAVSNEKLFF. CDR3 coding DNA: TGTGCCAGCAGCCAAGCGGTCTCTAATGAAAAACTGTTTTTT.

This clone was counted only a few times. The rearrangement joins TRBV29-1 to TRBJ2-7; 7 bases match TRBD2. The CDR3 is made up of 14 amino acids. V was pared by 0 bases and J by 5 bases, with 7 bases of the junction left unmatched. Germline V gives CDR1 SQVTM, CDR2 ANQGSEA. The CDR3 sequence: CSVEDVEAGNEQYF. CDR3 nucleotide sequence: TGCAGCGTTGAAGATGTAGAAGCGGGGAACGAGCAGTACTTC.

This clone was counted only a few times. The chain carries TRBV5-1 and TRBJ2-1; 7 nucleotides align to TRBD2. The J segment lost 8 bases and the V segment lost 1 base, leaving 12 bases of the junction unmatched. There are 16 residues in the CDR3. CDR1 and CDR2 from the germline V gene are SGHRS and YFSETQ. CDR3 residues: CASSLMASGNVYEQFF. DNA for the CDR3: TGCGCCAGCAGCTTGATGGCTAGCGGAAATGTTTATGAGCAGTTCTTC.

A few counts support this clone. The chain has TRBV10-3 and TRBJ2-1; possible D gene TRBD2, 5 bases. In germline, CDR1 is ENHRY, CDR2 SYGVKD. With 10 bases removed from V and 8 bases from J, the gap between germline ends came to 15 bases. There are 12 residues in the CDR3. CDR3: CATSLGMDEQFF. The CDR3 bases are TGTGCCACTTCACTAGGGATGGATGAGCAGTTCTTC.

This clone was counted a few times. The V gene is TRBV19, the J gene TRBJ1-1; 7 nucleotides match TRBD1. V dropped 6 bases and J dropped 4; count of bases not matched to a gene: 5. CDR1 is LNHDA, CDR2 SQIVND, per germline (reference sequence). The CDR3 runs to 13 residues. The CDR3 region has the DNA TGTGCCAGTAGAATCCGGGACAGCACTGAAGCTTTCTTT. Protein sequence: CASRIRDSTEAFF.

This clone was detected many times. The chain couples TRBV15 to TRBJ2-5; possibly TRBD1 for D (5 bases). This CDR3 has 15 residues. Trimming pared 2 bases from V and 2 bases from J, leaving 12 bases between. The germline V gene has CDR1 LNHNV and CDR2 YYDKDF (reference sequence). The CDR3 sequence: CATSRSLGAQETQYF. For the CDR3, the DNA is TGTGCCACCAGCAGATCCTTAGGGGCTCAAGAGACCCAGTACTTC.

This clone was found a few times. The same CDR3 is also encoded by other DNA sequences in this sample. In nucleotides, the CDR3 is TGTGCCAGCTCACCACAGGGGCAGGGCACTGAAGCTTTCTTT. Protein sequence: CASSPQGQGTEAFF. This chain links TRBV18 with TRBJ1-1, with D perhaps matching TRBD1 (5 bases). This CDR3 contains 14 residues. The germline CDR1 and CDR2 sequences are KGHSH and LQKENI. V gave up 1 base and J gave up 4 bases, with 10 bases separating them.

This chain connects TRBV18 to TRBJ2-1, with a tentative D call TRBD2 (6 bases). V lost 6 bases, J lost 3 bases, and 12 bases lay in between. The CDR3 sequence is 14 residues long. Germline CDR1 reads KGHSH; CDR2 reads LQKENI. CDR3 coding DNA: TGTGCCAGCTCGGGGGGAGAAAGCTACAATGAGCAGTTCTTC. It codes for CASSGGESYNEQFF.

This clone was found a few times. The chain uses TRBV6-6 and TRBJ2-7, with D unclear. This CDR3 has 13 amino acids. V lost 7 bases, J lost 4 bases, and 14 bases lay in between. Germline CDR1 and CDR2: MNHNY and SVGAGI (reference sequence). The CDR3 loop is CASIASIGYEQYF. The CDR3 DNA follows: TGTGCCAGCATTGCGAGTATCGGGTACGAGCAGTACTTC.

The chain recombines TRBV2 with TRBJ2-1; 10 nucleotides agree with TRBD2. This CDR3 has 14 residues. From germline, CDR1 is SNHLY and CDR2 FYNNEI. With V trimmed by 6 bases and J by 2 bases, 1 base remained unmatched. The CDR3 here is CASRAGGPYNEQFF. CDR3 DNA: TGTGCCAGCAGAGCGGGAGGGCCCTACAATGAGCAGTTCTTC. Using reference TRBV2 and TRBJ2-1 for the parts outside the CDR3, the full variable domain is EPEVTQTPSHQVTQMGQEVILRCVPISNHLYFYWYRQILGQKVEFLVSFYNNEISEKSEIFDDQFSVERPDGSNFTLKIRSTKLEDSAMYFCASRAGGPYNEQFFGPGTRLTVL.

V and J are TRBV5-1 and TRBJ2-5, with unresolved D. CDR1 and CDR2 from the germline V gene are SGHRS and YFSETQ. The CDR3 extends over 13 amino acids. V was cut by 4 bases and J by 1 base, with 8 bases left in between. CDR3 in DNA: TGCGCCAGCAGCCCCGGGTCCCAAGAGACCCAGTACTTC. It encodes CASSPGSQETQYF.

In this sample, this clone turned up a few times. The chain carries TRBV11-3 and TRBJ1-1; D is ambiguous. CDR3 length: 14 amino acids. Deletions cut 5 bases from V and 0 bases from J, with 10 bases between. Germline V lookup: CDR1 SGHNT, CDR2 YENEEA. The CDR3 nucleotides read TGTGCCAGCAGCCGAGGGAATCTGAACACTGAAGCTTTCTTT. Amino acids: CASSRGNLNTEAFF.

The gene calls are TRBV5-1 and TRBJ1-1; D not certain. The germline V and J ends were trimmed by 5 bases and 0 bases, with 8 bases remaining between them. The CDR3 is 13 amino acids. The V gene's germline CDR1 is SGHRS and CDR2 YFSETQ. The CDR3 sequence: CASSISLNTEAFF. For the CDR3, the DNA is TGCGCCAGCAGTATTAGCTTGAACACTGAAGCTTTCTTT.

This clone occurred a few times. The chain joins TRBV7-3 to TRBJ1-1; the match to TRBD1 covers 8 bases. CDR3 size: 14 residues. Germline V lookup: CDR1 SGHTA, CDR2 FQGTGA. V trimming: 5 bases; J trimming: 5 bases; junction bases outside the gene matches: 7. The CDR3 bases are TGTGCCAGCAGCCTCGGACAGGGCTATACTGAAGCTTTCTTT. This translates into CASSLGQGYTEAFF.

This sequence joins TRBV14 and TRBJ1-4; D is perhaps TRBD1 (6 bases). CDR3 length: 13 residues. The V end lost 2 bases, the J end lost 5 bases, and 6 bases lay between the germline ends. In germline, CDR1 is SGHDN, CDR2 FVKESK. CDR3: CASSQTGNEKLFF. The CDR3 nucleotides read TGTGCCAGCAGCCAAACAGGGAATGAAAAACTGTTTTTT. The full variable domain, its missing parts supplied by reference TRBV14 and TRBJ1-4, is EAGVTQFPSHSVIEKGQTVTLRCDPISGHDNLYWYRRVMGKEIKFLLHFVKESKQDESGMPNNRFLAERTGGTYSTLKVQPAELEDSGVYFCASSQTGNEKLFFGSGTQLSVL.

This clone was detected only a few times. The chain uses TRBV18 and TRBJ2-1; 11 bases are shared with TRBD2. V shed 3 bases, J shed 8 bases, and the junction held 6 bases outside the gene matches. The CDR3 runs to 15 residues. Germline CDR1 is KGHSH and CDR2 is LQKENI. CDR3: CASSPLSGRAYEQFF. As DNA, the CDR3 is TGTGCCAGCTCACCTCTTAGCGGGAGGGCCTATGAGCAGTTCTTC.

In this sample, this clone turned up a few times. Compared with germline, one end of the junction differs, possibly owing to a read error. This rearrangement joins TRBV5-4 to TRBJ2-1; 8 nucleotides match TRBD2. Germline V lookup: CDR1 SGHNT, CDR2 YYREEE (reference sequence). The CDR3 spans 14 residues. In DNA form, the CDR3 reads TGTGCCAGCAGCAGTCGGGAAGCGGGGGTTTCTCGGGTCTTC. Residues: CASSSREAGVSRVF.

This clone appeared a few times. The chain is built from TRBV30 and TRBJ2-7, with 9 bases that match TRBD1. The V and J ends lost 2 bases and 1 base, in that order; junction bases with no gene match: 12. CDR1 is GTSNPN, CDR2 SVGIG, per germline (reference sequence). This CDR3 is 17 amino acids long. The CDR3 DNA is TGTGCCTGGAGTCTCCGACCGGGACAGGGTGGATCCTACGAGCAGTACTTC. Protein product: CAWSLRPGQGGSYEQYF.

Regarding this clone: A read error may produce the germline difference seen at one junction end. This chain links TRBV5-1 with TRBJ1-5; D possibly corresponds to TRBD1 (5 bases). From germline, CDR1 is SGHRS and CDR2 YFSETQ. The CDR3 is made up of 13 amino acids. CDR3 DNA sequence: TGCGCCAGCAGTTTGGAGGGGCATCAGCCCCAGCATTTT. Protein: CASSLEGHQPQHF.

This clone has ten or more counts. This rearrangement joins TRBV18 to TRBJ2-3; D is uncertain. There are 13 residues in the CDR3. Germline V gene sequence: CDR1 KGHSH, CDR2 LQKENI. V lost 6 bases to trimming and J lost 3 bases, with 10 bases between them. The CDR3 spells CASSVLETDTQYF. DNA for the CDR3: TGTGCCAGCTCGGTTTTAGAAACAGATACGCAGTATTTT.

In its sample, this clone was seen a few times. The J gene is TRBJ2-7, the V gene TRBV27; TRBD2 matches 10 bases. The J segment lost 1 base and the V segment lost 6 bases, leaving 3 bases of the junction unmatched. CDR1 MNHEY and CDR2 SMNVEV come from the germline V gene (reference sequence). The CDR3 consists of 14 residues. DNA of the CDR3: TGTGCCAGCAGCCGGACTAGCGGATCCTACGAGCAGTACTTC. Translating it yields CASSRTSGSYEQYF.

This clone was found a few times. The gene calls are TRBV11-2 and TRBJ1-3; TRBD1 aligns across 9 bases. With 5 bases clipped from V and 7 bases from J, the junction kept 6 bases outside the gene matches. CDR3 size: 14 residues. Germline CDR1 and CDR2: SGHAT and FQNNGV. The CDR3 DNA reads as TGTGCCAGCAGCCCCGGGACAGGGTTTAACACCATATATTTT. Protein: CASSPGTGFNTIYF.

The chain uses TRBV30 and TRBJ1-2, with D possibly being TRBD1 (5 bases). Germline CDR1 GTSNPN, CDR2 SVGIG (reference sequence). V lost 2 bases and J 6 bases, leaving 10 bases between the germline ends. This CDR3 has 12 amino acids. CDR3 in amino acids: CAWSLGAHGYTF. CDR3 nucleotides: TGTGCCTGGAGTCTTGGGGCGCATGGCTACACCTTC.

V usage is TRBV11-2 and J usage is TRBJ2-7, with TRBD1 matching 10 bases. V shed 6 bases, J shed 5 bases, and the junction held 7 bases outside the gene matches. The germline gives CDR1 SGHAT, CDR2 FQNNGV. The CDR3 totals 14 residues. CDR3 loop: CASRLGTGADEQYF. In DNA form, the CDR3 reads TGTGCCAGCAGGTTGGGGACAGGGGCCGACGAGCAGTACTTC.

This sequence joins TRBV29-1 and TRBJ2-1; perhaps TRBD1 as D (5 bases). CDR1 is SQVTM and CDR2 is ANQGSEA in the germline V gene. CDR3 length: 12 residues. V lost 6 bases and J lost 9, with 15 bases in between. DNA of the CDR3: TGCAGCGTCGAGTCACCGGACATTGAGCAGTTCTTC. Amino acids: CSVESPDIEQFF.

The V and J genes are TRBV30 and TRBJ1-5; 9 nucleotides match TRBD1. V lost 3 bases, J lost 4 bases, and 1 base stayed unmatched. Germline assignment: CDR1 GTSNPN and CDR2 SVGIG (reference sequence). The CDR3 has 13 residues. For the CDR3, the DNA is TGTGCCTGGAGGGGGACAGGGAATCAGCCCCAGCATTTT. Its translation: CAWRGTGNQPQHF.